These 27 T cell receptor beta chains came from one sample sequenced in a study of cytomegalovirus exposure and HLA in healthy donors. PCR primers comprised 60 Vbeta and 13 Jbeta primers. Produced via immunoSEQ multiplex PCR; TCRdb's table is partial and in-frame only. The sample yields about 220,000 clones, over 70% seen once. The source material was PBMCs. These receptors all come from a boy younger than 10 in good health and CMV-seronegative.

This clone was recorded only once. The chain uses TRBV5-1 and TRBJ2-3; 8 bases are a match to TRBD2. CDR1 and CDR2 from the germline V gene are SGHRS and YFSETQ. V was pared by 7 bases and J by 0 bases, with 7 bases of the junction left unmatched. The CDR3 sequence is 15 residues long. The DNA for the CDR3 is TGCGCCAGCCTCCCTAGCGGGCGGAGCACAGATACGCAGTATTTT. Encoded protein: CASLPSGRSTDTQYF.

This clone was observed once. The CDR3 coding sequence is TGTGCCAGCAGCTTGTGGACAGGGGAACCTGATGAGCAGTTCTTC. Translated: CASSLWTGEPDEQFF. J is TRBJ2-1 and V is TRBV5-4; 9 bases fit TRBD1. The CDR3 totals 15 residues. Germline CDR1 is SGHNT and CDR2 is YYREEE (reference sequence). After removal of 1 base from V and 8 bases from J, the junction contained 7 bases not matched to a gene.

CDR3 in amino acids: CASSQGRGSYEQYF. CDR3 coding DNA: TGCGCCAGCAGCCAAGGGCGGGGCTCCTACGAGCAGTACTTC. The chain recombines TRBV5-1 with TRBJ2-7, with a tentative D call TRBD2 (6 bases). V was pared by 4 bases and J by 0 bases, with 11 bases between. The CDR3 is 14 amino acids. The V gene's germline CDR1 is SGHRS and CDR2 YFSETQ.

The CDR3: CASSQDRGYYEQYF. The CDR3 coding sequence is TGTGCCAGCAGCCAAGACAGGGGGTACTACGAGCAGTACTTC. The chain uses TRBV14 and TRBJ2-7; the match to TRBD1 covers 7 bases. J lost 3 bases, V lost 0 bases, and 2 bases had no gene match. Germline CDR1 is SGHDN and CDR2 is FVKESK. This CDR3 region has 14 residues.

The count of this clone is one. This chain connects TRBV5-6 to TRBJ1-3; 8 bases align to TRBD1. The CDR3 sequence is 16 residues long. V dropped 4 bases and J dropped 0; count of bases not matched to a gene: 6. The germline V gene encodes CDR1 SGHDT and CDR2 YYEEEE. The CDR3 is CASSPGQVLSGNTIYF. The CDR3 region has the DNA TGTGCCAGCAGCCCGGGACAGGTTCTCTCTGGAAACACCATATATTTT.

The chain is built from TRBV11-2 and TRBJ2-7; a possible D gene is TRBD1 (5 bases). The length of the CDR3 is 13 residues. Germline V gives CDR1 SGHAT, CDR2 FQNNGV. V shed 3 bases and J shed 2 bases, with 8 bases lying between them. The CDR3 sequence: CASSFDSAYEQYF. The CDR3 DNA reads as TGTGCCAGCAGCTTCGACAGTGCCTACGAGCAGTACTTC.

The chain combines TRBV18 with TRBJ1-1; D is unresolved. The CDR3 extends over 15 amino acids. The germline CDR1 and CDR2 sequences are KGHSH and LQKENI. Trimming removed 1 base at V and 0 bases at J, with 9 bases between. The CDR3 coding sequence is TGTGCCAGCTCACCACGGGAGACGGTGAACACTGAAGCTTTCTTT. Its translation: CASSPRETVNTEAFF. The full variable domain, with the rest looked up from reference TRBV18 and TRBJ1-1, is NAGVMQNPRHLVRRRGQEARLRCSPMKGHSHVYWYRQLPEEGLKFMVYLQKENIIDESGMPKERFSAEFPKEGPSILRIQQVVRGDSAAYFCASSPRETVNTEAFFGQGTRLTVV.

The chain joins TRBV30 to TRBJ2-7; TRBD1 matches 10 bases. This CDR3 contains 13 residues. Germline loops: CDR1 GTSNPN, CDR2 SVGIG (reference sequence). V lost 0 bases, J lost 5 bases, and 1 base stayed unmatched. CDR3 protein: CAWSVDRGHEQYF. In DNA, the CDR3 is TGTGCCTGGAGTGTAGACAGGGGGCACGAGCAGTACTTC.

The V call is TRBV6-5, the J call TRBJ1-2; weak D call: TRBD1 (6 bases). Germline-derived CDR1 and CDR2 are MNHEY and SVGAGI. CDR3 length equals 14 residues. The V and J ends lost 6 bases and 2 bases respectively, with 13 bases between them. The CDR3 DNA follows: TGTGCCAGCAGCCCGGGACAAATGAACTATGGCTACACCTTC. Its translation is CASSPGQMNYGYTF.

This clone was counted only a few times. The gene calls are TRBV7-6 and TRBJ1-1; D is unresolved. From germline, CDR1 is SGHVS and CDR2 FNYEAQ. CDR3 length: 11 amino acids. V was trimmed by 2 bases and J by 7 bases, leaving 5 bases between them. CDR3: CASSLTGEAFF. DNA for the CDR3: TGTGCCAGCAGCTTAACGGGTGAAGCTTTCTTT.

This rearrangement joins TRBV7-9 to TRBJ2-5; maybe TRBD2 (7 bases). V gave up 1 base and J gave up 3 bases, with 15 bases separating them. The germline gives CDR1 SEHNR, CDR2 FQNEAQ (reference sequence). This CDR3 has 16 amino acids. CDR3 protein: CASSLGGRESEETQYF. DNA for the CDR3: TGTGCCAGCAGCTTAGGGGGGCGGGAGAGTGAAGAGACCCAGTACTTC.

V and J are TRBV18 and TRBJ2-7; weak D call: TRBD2 (5 bases). V lost 4 bases, J lost 4 bases, and 11 bases lay in between. Germline V gene lookup returns CDR1 KGHSH and CDR2 LQKENI. CDR3 length: 13 residues. CDR3 loop: CASSQRREYEQYF. DNA of the CDR3: TGTGCCAGCTCACAACGACGGGAATACGAGCAGTACTTC.

The rearrangement joins TRBV6-5 to TRBJ1-4; 9 positions match TRBD1. J was trimmed by 6 bases and V by 2 bases; bases with no gene match: 7. From germline, CDR1 is MNHEY and CDR2 SVGAGI. The CDR3 is made up of 16 amino acids. The CDR3, as DNA: TGTGCCAGCAGTTACAAGCCGGACAGGGGAGATGAAAAACTGTTTTTT. This codes for CASSYKPDRGDEKLFF.

In regard to this clone: The junction and the germline gene differ at one end; a read error may be behind it. The rearrangement uses TRBV7-7 and TRBJ2-1, with TRBD2 matching 15 bases. Germline V gene data show CDR1 as SSHAT and CDR2 as FNYEAQ (reference sequence). CDR3 size: 19 residues. The CDR3 spells CASSPVPGLAGGKYNEQFF. Written as DNA, the CDR3 is TGTGCTAGCAGCCCCGTCCCGGGACTAGCGGGAGGCAAATACAATGAGCAGTTCTTC. The entire variable domain, with the rest obtained from reference TRBV7-7 and TRBJ2-1, is as follows: GAGVSQSPRYKVTKRGQDVTLRCDPISSHATLYWYQQALGQGPEFLTYFNYEAQPDKSGLPSDRFSAERPEGSISTLTIQRTEQRDSAMYRCASSPVPGLAGGKYNEQFFGPGTRLTVL.

This clone was counted once. The gene calls are TRBV4-1 and TRBJ2-5, with 7 bases fitting TRBD2. The germline V gene has CDR1 MGHRA and CDR2 YSYEKL. With V trimmed by 1 base and J by 4 bases, 3 bases remained unmatched. CDR3 length equals 14 residues. CDR3 amino acids: CASSQGPSGETQYF. The CDR3 DNA is TGCGCCAGCAGCCAAGGCCCTAGCGGAGAGACCCAGTACTTC.

The chain is built from TRBV13 and TRBJ2-5; 10 bases are shared with TRBD2. The DNA end is more similar to TRBJ2-7, so the J call may be wrong. The CDR3 runs to 15 residues. Germline V gene lookup returns CDR1 PRHDT and CDR2 FYEKMQ (reference sequence). The CDR3, as DNA: TGTGCCAGCAGCTCATGGACTAGCGGCTCCTACGAGCAGTACTTC. Amino acid sequence: CASSSWTSGSYEQYF.

This chain links TRBV9 with TRBJ2-6, with TRBD1 matching over 9 bases. The V gene end was trimmed by 3 bases and the J gene end by 2 bases; junction bases not matched to a gene: 12. Germline V CDR1 and CDR2: SGDLS, YYNGEE. This CDR3 comprises 19 residues. The CDR3 coding sequence is TGTGCCAGCAGCGGAGACCCGGGACAGGGTAAACCTGGGGCCAACGTCCTGACTTTC. Its translation: CASSGDPGQGKPGANVLTF.

This chain connects TRBV11-2 to TRBJ1-3; 9 bases fit TRBD1. Germline V gene sequence: CDR1 SGHAT, CDR2 FQNNGV. This CDR3 is 16 amino acids long. Germline trimming cut 2 bases from V and 5 bases from J; bases unmatched to any gene: 7. The CDR3 bases are TGTGCCAGCAGCTTAATACAGGGGGCGCTCAGAAACACCATATATTTT. Translating it yields CASSLIQGALRNTIYF.

This sequence joins TRBV11-2 and TRBJ2-5; 7 bases align to TRBD1. CDR3 size: 15 residues. CDR1 and CDR2 (germline): SGHAT, FQNNGV. V was clipped by 0 bases and J by 4 bases; unmatched bases: 5. CDR3: CASSLETGFGETQYF. The CDR3 nucleotides are TGTGCCAGCAGCTTAGAGACAGGGTTTGGAGAGACCCAGTACTTC.

The chain employs TRBV18 and TRBJ2-3; D call uncertain. This CDR3 contains 14 residues. With 2 bases removed from V and 0 bases from J, the gap between germline ends came to 6 bases. The germline CDR1 and CDR2 sequences are KGHSH and LQKENI. CDR3 coding DNA: TGTGCCAGCTCACCAAGTCAGAGCACAGATACGCAGTATTTT. Amino acids: CASSPSQSTDTQYF.

This clone was observed once. This chain joins TRBV11-2 and TRBJ1-5; TRBD1 matches 8 bases. Germline-derived CDR1 and CDR2 are SGHAT and FQNNGV. V lost 0 bases to trimming and J lost 7 bases; unmatched junction nucleotides: 5. This CDR3 contains 15 residues. CDR3 sequence: CASSLDRTGFQPQHF. DNA for the CDR3: TGTGCCAGCAGCTTAGATAGGACAGGGTTCCAGCCCCAGCATTTT.

This chain's CDR3 is CASSLSDNGGYEQYF. The CDR3 coding sequence is TGTGCCAGCAGCTTAAGTGATAACGGGGGTTACGAGCAGTACTTC. The chain uses TRBV7-9 and TRBJ2-7; weak D call: TRBD2 (6 bases). V gave up 2 bases and J gave up 4 bases, with 15 bases separating them. CDR1 is SEHNR and CDR2 is FQNEAQ in the germline V gene (reference sequence). The CDR3 has 15 amino acids.

The rearrangement joins TRBV7-9 to TRBJ2-3, with 13 bases that match TRBD2. This CDR3 is 17 amino acids long. Trimming at V came to 4 bases and at J to 2 bases, leaving 6 bases not matched to a gene. Per the germline V gene, CDR1 is SEHNR and CDR2 is FQNEAQ (reference sequence). Written as DNA, the CDR3 is TGTGCCAGCAGCTGGTGGACTAGCGGGGGTATCACAGATACGCAGTATTTT. It codes for CASSWWTSGGITDTQYF.

The J gene is TRBJ2-3, the V gene TRBV10-3, with a weak D call TRBD1 (5 bases). Trimming pared 6 bases from V and 0 bases from J, leaving 19 bases between. The CDR3 runs 17 residues. Germline CDR1 ENHRY, CDR2 SYGVKD. In DNA, the CDR3 is TGTGCCATCAGAGCCGGCCCGGGCAGGGTAAGCACAGATACGCAGTATTTT. Amino acid sequence: CAIRAGPGRVSTDTQYF.

CDR3 in DNA: TGTGCCAGCAGCTTAGCAAGCGTCTGGCGGACAGATACGCAGTATTTT. It codes for CASSLASVWRTDTQYF. The chain is built from TRBV13 and TRBJ2-3; no clear D. Trimming cost V 1 base and J 3 bases, with 14 bases left between them. The CDR3 sequence is 16 residues long. Germline V gives CDR1 PRHDT, CDR2 FYEKMQ (reference sequence).

The chain employs TRBV11-3 and TRBJ2-2; TRBD1 agrees at 9 bases. Germline trimming cut 5 bases from V and 2 bases from J; bases unmatched to any gene: 6. CDR3 length: 16 amino acids. The germline V gene has CDR1 SGHNT and CDR2 YENEEA. The CDR3 DNA follows: TGTGCCAGCAGCGACCGGACAGGGGTAAACACCGGGGAGCTGTTTTTT. Its translation is CASSDRTGVNTGELFF.

This chain connects TRBV6-5 to TRBJ1-2, with TRBD1 identical over 8 bases. The CDR3 has 15 amino acids. V was clipped by 0 bases and J by 3 bases; unmatched bases: 3. Germline V gene lookup returns CDR1 MNHEY and CDR2 SVGAGI. CDR3 protein: CASSYSGQGYYGYTF. CDR3 in DNA: TGTGCCAGCAGTTACTCAGGACAGGGTTACTATGGCTACACCTTC.